Shown below are 9 T cell receptor beta chains from a single sample sequenced in a study of blood T cell repertoires in COVID-19 (dated by TCRdb to 2018 to 2021). The library came from the immunoSEQ multiplex PCR assay. TCRdb retrieved this table from immuneACCESS and kept in-frame rearrangements only. Not all clones are present; in checked studies, unresolved V genes account for under half, and no reason is known for the remainder. This sample lists hundreds of thousands of clones; 70% to 90% were detected once. The top ten hold roughly 3% of the sample. The sequenced sample was peripheral blood. The receptors stem from a man aged 18 to 30 with active or convalescent COVID-19.

The V gene is TRBV5-1, the J gene TRBJ1-1; D is unresolved. V lost 0 bases to trimming and J lost 4 bases, with 19 bases between them. From germline, CDR1 is SGHRS and CDR2 YFSETQ. There are 17 residues in the CDR3. The CDR3 coding sequence is TGCGCCAGCAGCTTGGGAGGTTCGATTAAGCTGGGCACTGAAGCTTTCTTT. Translated: CASSLGGSIKLGTEAFF.

The chain recombines TRBV7-9 with TRBJ2-1, with D unclear. The CDR3 has 12 amino acids. Germline V gene sequence: CDR1 SEHNR, CDR2 FQNEAQ (reference sequence). V was trimmed by 4 bases and J by 5 bases, leaving 6 bases between them. The CDR3 sequence: CASSSLDNEQFF. CDR3 nucleotides: TGTGCCAGCAGCTCTCTAGACAATGAGCAGTTCTTC.

The chain carries TRBV7-8 and TRBJ1-1; tentative D call: TRBD1 (5 bases). The V gene's germline CDR1 is SGHVS and CDR2 FQNEAQ. Trimming left V 3 bases short and J 1 base short, with 21 bases between. This CDR3 is built from 18 residues. The CDR3 loop is CASSFILPGGRKNTEAFF. CDR3 coding DNA: TGTGCCAGCAGCTTTATTTTGCCGGGGGGTAGGAAGAACACTGAAGCTTTCTTT.

Only one count was recorded for this clone. CDR3: CASSLYRDRDNEQFF. The CDR3 region has the DNA TGTGCCAGCAGCTTATACCGGGACAGAGACAATGAGCAGTTCTTC. The chain is built from TRBV13 and TRBJ2-1, with 7 bases identical to TRBD1. Germline trimming cut 2 bases from V and 5 bases from J; bases unmatched to any gene: 6. CDR3 length: 15 amino acids. Germline-derived CDR1 and CDR2 are PRHDT and FYEKMQ (reference sequence).

The chain employs TRBV6-2 or TRBV6-3 and TRBJ2-1; tentative D call: TRBD1 (6 bases). This CDR3 region has 12 residues. The germline V gene has CDR1 MNHEY and CDR2 SVGEGT. The V end was cut by 4 bases, the J end by 6 bases, with 7 bases between. The CDR3 nucleotides read TGTGCCAGCAGTTCGACAGGCAATGAGCAGTTCTTC. Translation: CASSSTGNEQFF.

The table lists this clone with a count of one. This CDR3 is CASSISGRINNEQFF. CDR3 nucleotide sequence: TGTGCCAGTAGTATAAGCGGGAGGATCAACAATGAGCAGTTCTTC. V and J are TRBV19 and TRBJ2-1; TRBD2 matches 9 bases. Germline trimming cut 2 bases from V and 5 bases from J; bases unmatched to any gene: 4. This CDR3 is built from 15 residues. The germline V gene encodes CDR1 LNHDA and CDR2 SQIVND (reference sequence). Full variable domain (outside the CDR3, taken from reference TRBV19 and TRBJ2-1): DGGITQSPKYLFRKEGQNVTLSCEQNLNHDAMYWYRQDPGQGLRLIYYSQIVNDFQKGDIAEGYSVSREKKESFPLTVTSAQKNPTAFYLCASSISGRINNEQFFGPGTRLTVL.

This clone was counted once. The chain is built from TRBV10-3 and TRBJ2-3, with TRBD2 matching 10 bases. Germline V gene sequence: CDR1 ENHRY, CDR2 SYGVKD. CDR3 length equals 16 residues. Trimming at V came to 9 bases and at J to 1 base, leaving 10 bases not matched to a gene. CDR3 in DNA: TGTGCCATACCTAGCGGGAGAACCCTAGGCACAGATACGCAGTATTTT. This encodes CAIPSGRTLGTDTQYF.

The rearrangement links TRBV28 to TRBJ1-1; TRBD1 agrees at 8 bases. J lost 3 bases, V lost 6 bases, and 9 bases had no gene match. Germline V gene data show CDR1 as MDHEN and CDR2 as SYDVKM. This CDR3 comprises 15 residues. The CDR3 sequence is CASSHTGGKDTEAFF. CDR3 coding DNA: TGTGCCAGCAGCCACACAGGGGGAAAGGACACTGAAGCTTTCTTT.

This clone was seen only once. CDR3 nucleotide sequence: TGTGCCTGGAGTCTATCGGCCATGGGGGCCTATGGCTACACCTTC. Translated, it gives CAWSLSAMGAYGYTF. The chain has TRBV30 and TRBJ1-2; tentatively, D is TRBD1 (6 bases). Germline V gene lookup returns CDR1 GTSNPN and CDR2 SVGIG (reference sequence). This CDR3 has 15 residues. Trimming left V 2 bases short and J 4 bases short, with 17 bases between.